This TCR beta chain was obtained from a study of technical replicates of blood from a few donors. Some clones are missing from TCRdb's copy, which holds only in-frame ones; the method was immunoSEQ multiplex PCR. The table includes around 80,000 clones, 95% to 98% detected once. Germline V gives CDR1 SGHVS, CDR2 FQNEAQ. Trimming pared 2 bases from V and 4 bases from J, leaving 21 bases between. The CDR3 sequence is 18 residues long. Sequencing was performed on T cells isolated from PBMCs. The rearrangement links TRBV7-8 to TRBJ2-1, with no clear D. The clonotype was recovered from a human donor in good health. The CDR3 is CASSLQRISRRLYNEQFF. CDR3 in DNA: TGTGCCAGCAGCTTACAACGGATTAGCCGACGGCTGTACAATGAGCAGTTCTTC. Full variable domain (rest looked up from reference TRBV7-8 and TRBJ2-1): GAGVSQSPRYKVAKRGQDVALRCDPISGHVSLFWYQQALGQGPEFLTYFQNEAQLDKSGLPSDRFFAERPEGSVSTLKIQRTQQEDSAVYLCASSLQRISRRLYNEQFFGPGTRLTVL.